The subject of this entry is one TCR beta chain. The planned depth of sequencing spanned 1 in 200,000 to 1 in 1 million T cells. The data were produced by immunoSEQ multiplex PCR, yet TCRdb's version contains in-frame clones alone and is incomplete. The data show some 150,000 clones, with over 60% seen just once and more than 10% held by the top ten. The sample belongs to a study of cytotoxic CD8 clonotypes in ibrutinib-treated CLL. Study information: Complete response was seen in 2 patients and partial in some 25; about twelve progressed and about 14 stayed remitted after a median roughly 70 months.

This receptor was taken from a human donor with chronic lymphocytic leukemia. Sequenced material: PBMCs, taken after 12 months of ibrutinib treatment.

CDR3 amino acids: CASSWSGPSPYNEQFF. DNA of the CDR3: TGCGCCAGCAGCTGGAGCGGACCAAGCCCTTACAATGAGCAGTTCTTC. This chain links TRBV5-1 with TRBJ2-1; perhaps TRBD2 as D (5 bases). This CDR3 contains 16 residues. Trimming cost V 3 bases and J 4 bases, with 17 bases left between them. Germline CDR1 and CDR2: SGHRS and YFSETQ.